These 23 T cell receptor beta chains originate from one sample sequenced in a study of blood T cell repertoires in COVID-19 (dated by TCRdb to the early 2020s). Library preparation employed the immunoSEQ multiplex PCR assay. TCRdb re-hosts the immuneACCESS table, in-frame sequences only. Its copies lack some clones; in the studies checked, an unresolved V gene accounts for under half of them, and the cause for the rest is not known. The sample table shows around 200,000 clones, and approximately 85% are seen once. The ten largest clonotypes hold approximately 9.9% of the sample. The specimen was peripheral blood. The receptors here all came from a human donor with active or convalescent COVID-19. The donor label of this sample is uncertain.

The sample holds one count of this clone. The chain joins TRBV4-3 to TRBJ1-2, with a possible D match to TRBD1 (6 bases). CDR3 length: 14 amino acids. Trimming stripped 0 bases from V and 3 bases from J, with 8 bases between. The germline CDR1 and CDR2 sequences are LGHNA and YSLEER. This chain's CDR3 is CASSQEGGDYGYTF. The CDR3 DNA is TGCGCCAGCAGCCAAGAAGGGGGGGACTATGGCTACACCTTC.

V gene TRBV28 combines with J gene TRBJ1-5; tentative D call: TRBD1 (6 bases). This CDR3 region has 15 residues. CDR1 is MDHEN and CDR2 is SYDVKM in the germline V gene. With 11 bases removed from V and 4 bases from J, the gap between germline ends came to 21 bases. CDR3 protein: CAAKTEQGWNQPQHF. In nucleotides, the CDR3 is TGTGCCGCCAAGACGGAACAGGGTTGGAATCAGCCCCAGCATTTT.

J is TRBJ2-7 and V is TRBV27; 8 bases line up with TRBD2. The CDR3 covers 15 residues. J was trimmed by 2 bases and V by 4 bases; bases with no gene match: 7. Germline V gene sequence: CDR1 MNHEY, CDR2 SMNVEV (reference sequence). The CDR3 region has the DNA TGTGCCAGCAGTTCCCGACTAGCGCACCCCTACGAGCAGTACTTC. As protein: CASSSRLAHPYEQYF.

This chain links TRBV7-2 with TRBJ2-3; 12 bases align to TRBD2. Trimming cost V 1 base and J 3 bases; bases outside gene matches: 8. Per the germline V gene, CDR1 is SGHTA and CDR2 is FQGNSA. This CDR3 has 18 residues. CDR3 loop: CASSLGLAGGPGTDTQYF. The CDR3 DNA is TGTGCCAGCAGCTTAGGGCTAGCGGGGGGGCCTGGAACAGATACGCAGTATTTT.

The chain recombines TRBV24-1 with TRBJ1-4; D possibly corresponds to TRBD1 (6 bases). Deletions cut 6 bases from V and 0 bases from J, with 10 bases between. The CDR3 has 15 amino acids. Germline V gene lookup returns CDR1 KGHDR and CDR2 SFDVKD. The CDR3 DNA reads as TGTGCCACCAGTACGACAGGAGCAACTAATGAAAAACTGTTTTTT. This translates into CATSTTGATNEKLFF.

The DNA of the CDR3 is TGTGCCAGCGACGGGGGAGGCTACGAGCAGTACTTC. Its translation: CASDGGGYEQYF. The chain is built from TRBV7-2 and TRBJ2-7, with a possible D match to TRBD2 (6 bases). The germline CDR1 and CDR2 sequences are SGHTA and FQGNSA. V dropped 8 bases and J dropped 3 bases, with 11 bases sitting between them. The CDR3 is 12 residues long.

The chain is built from TRBV4-1 and TRBJ1-2, with D unclear. This CDR3 has 13 amino acids. V was cut by 0 bases and J by 3 bases, with 5 bases left in between. CDR1 MGHRA and CDR2 YSYEKL come from the germline V gene. CDR3 DNA: TGCGCCAGCAGCCAAGAAGCGTACTATGGCTACACCTTC. It yields the protein CASSQEAYYGYTF.

The chain has TRBV4-2 and TRBJ2-2, with 13 bases that match TRBD2. This CDR3 has 17 amino acids. J gave up 7 bases and V 4 bases, and 9 bases lay outside the gene matches. Germline V CDR1 and CDR2: LGHNA, YNFKEQ. The CDR3 here is CASSRLGTSGADGELFF. The DNA of the CDR3 is TGTGCCAGCAGCCGCCTTGGGACTAGCGGGGCTGACGGGGAGCTGTTTTTT.

The gene calls are TRBV19 and TRBJ2-3, with 8 bases aligning to TRBD1. Germline V gives CDR1 LNHDA, CDR2 SQIVND (reference sequence). The CDR3 has 16 residues. V lost 5 bases and J lost 0; bases outside the gene matches: 7. The CDR3 loop reads CASSRGQGQSTDTQYF. The DNA for the CDR3 is TGTGCCAGTAGTCGCGGACAGGGACAAAGCACAGATACGCAGTATTTT.

The V and J genes are TRBV9 and TRBJ2-5; 9 bases align to TRBD1. The CDR3 is made up of 14 amino acids. From germline, CDR1 is SGDLS and CDR2 YYNGEE. The junction had 5 bases not matched to a gene; V was cut back by 4 bases and J by 4 bases. Here the CDR3 reads CASSTTGGGETQYF. The CDR3 nucleotides read TGTGCCAGCAGCACAACAGGGGGCGGAGAGACCCAGTACTTC.

This chain connects TRBV15 to TRBJ2-2; a weak D match, TRBD1 (5 bases). CDR1 and CDR2 (germline): LNHNV, YYDKDF (reference sequence). Trimming removed 0 bases from V and 7 bases from J, with 6 bases in between. This CDR3 region has 13 residues. CDR3 sequence: CATSRDQGGELFF. CDR3 nucleotides: TGTGCCACCAGCAGAGATCAGGGCGGGGAGCTGTTTTTT. The whole variable domain, filled in from reference TRBV15 and TRBJ2-2, reads DAMVIQNPRYQVTQFGKPVTLSCSQTLNHNVMYWYQQKSSQAPKLLFHYYDKDFNNEADTPDNFQSRRPNTSFCFLDIRSPGLGDTAMYLCATSRDQGGELFFGEGSRLTVL.

The CDR3 here is CASSKGRQGRGYTF. As DNA, the CDR3 is TGTGCCAGCAGCAAAGGAAGGCAGGGTCGTGGCTACACCTTC. The chain employs TRBV21-1 and TRBJ1-2; the table names TRBD1, a call not compared with the DNA. TRBV21-1 is designated a pseudogene. The CDR3 extends over 14 amino acids.

The chain links TRBV19 to TRBJ2-3; D possibly corresponds to TRBD2 (6 bases). In germline, CDR1 is LNHDA, CDR2 SQIVND (reference sequence). V lost 5 bases, J lost 2 bases, and 14 bases lay in between. The CDR3 covers 15 residues. DNA of the CDR3: TGTGCCAGTAGTGTAAAGCGGGTACCCACAGATACGCAGTATTTT. Its translation: CASSVKRVPTDTQYF.

V gene TRBV7-9 combines with J gene TRBJ2-7; D is ambiguous. This CDR3 has 13 amino acids. Trimming stripped 2 bases from V and 1 base from J, with 6 bases between. Germline CDR1 is SEHNR and CDR2 is FQNEAQ (reference sequence). This CDR3 reads CASSLWSSYEQYF. The CDR3 DNA reads as TGTGCCAGCAGCTTATGGAGTTCCTACGAGCAGTACTTC.

The CDR3 reads CATSRERTGYTDTQYF. As DNA, the CDR3 is TGTGCCACCAGCAGAGAAAGGACGGGGTACACAGATACGCAGTATTTT. This chain connects TRBV15 to TRBJ2-3; possible D gene TRBD2, 5 bases. This CDR3 spans 16 amino acids. Germline-derived CDR1 and CDR2 are LNHNV and YYDKDF (reference sequence). V was shortened by 0 bases and J by 2 bases, with 12 bases between the two germline ends.

This clone was detected only once. This rearrangement joins TRBV28 to TRBJ2-1, with 12 bases aligning to TRBD2. CDR3 length equals 16 residues. V lost 4 bases to trimming and J lost 4 bases; unmatched junction nucleotides: 5. CDR1 MDHEN and CDR2 SYDVKM come from the germline V gene. The CDR3 reads CASSWSSGGVYNEQFF. The CDR3 DNA reads TGTGCCAGCAGTTGGTCTAGCGGGGGGGTATACAATGAGCAGTTCTTC.

This clone was seen a few times. The chain recombines TRBV11-2 with TRBJ1-6, with D perhaps matching TRBD1 (5 bases). The germline V and J ends were trimmed by 6 bases and 8 bases, with 26 bases remaining between them. The CDR3 length is 18 residues. The V gene's germline CDR1 is SGHAT and CDR2 FQNNGV. The CDR3: CASSAYPGRALRYSPLHF. The CDR3 DNA follows: TGTGCCAGCAGTGCTTATCCAGGGAGGGCCCTTAGATATTCACCCCTCCACTTT.

The rearrangement links TRBV5-5 to TRBJ2-2; TRBD2 is a possible D gene (5 bases). From germline, CDR1 is SGHKS and CDR2 YYEKEE (reference sequence). V was trimmed by 5 bases and J by 6 bases, leaving 14 bases between them. This CDR3 spans 14 amino acids. The CDR3 spells CASSLIGVAGELFF. The DNA for the CDR3 is TGTGCCAGCAGTCTGATCGGGGTTGCCGGGGAGCTGTTTTTT.

This chain uses TRBV7-9 with TRBJ1-2; D not certain. This CDR3 has 13 amino acids. V was shortened by 3 bases and J by 3 bases, with 8 bases between the two germline ends. The germline V gene encodes CDR1 SEHNR and CDR2 FQNEAQ (reference sequence). CDR3 DNA: TGTGCCAGCAGCTTCCGAGTCGACTATGGCTACACCTTC. This encodes CASSFRVDYGYTF.

The V and J genes are TRBV29-1 and TRBJ2-7; tentative D call: TRBD1 (6 bases). CDR1 and CDR2 from the germline V gene are SQVTM and ANQGSEA. The V gene lost 6 bases and the J gene lost 3 bases, with 15 bases spanning the gap. This CDR3 has 13 amino acids. CDR3 residues: CSVSDRKNYEQYF. CDR3 DNA sequence: TGCAGCGTCTCGGACAGAAAGAACTACGAGCAGTACTTC.

This chain uses TRBV9 with TRBJ2-1, with D perhaps TRBD2 (7 bases). V lost 3 bases and J lost 8, with 12 bases in between. Germline lookup yields CDR1 SGDLS and CDR2 YYNGEE. The CDR3 covers 13 residues. CDR3: CASSDGGGHEQFF. CDR3 DNA sequence: TGTGCCAGCAGCGACGGCGGGGGCCATGAGCAGTTCTTC.

The chain employs TRBV7-2 and TRBJ1-5, with D perhaps TRBD1 (6 bases). The CDR3 spans 15 residues. V lost 3 bases, J lost 0 bases, and 9 bases lay in between. CDR1 is SGHTA and CDR2 is FQGNSA in the germline V gene. The CDR3 DNA is TGTGCCAGCAGCTTCCAGGGGATTAGCAATCAGCCCCAGCATTTT. This sequence encodes CASSFQGISNQPQHF. Full variable domain (missing parts from reference TRBV7-2 and TRBJ1-5): GAGVSQSPSNKVTEKGKDVELRCDPISGHTALYWYRQSLGQGLEFLIYFQGNSAPDKSGLPSDRFSAERTGGSVSTLTIQRTQQEDSAVYLCASSFQGISNQPQHFGDGTRLSIL.

The chain is built from TRBV2 and TRBJ1-5; a possible D gene is TRBD1 (6 bases). Germline CDR1 is SNHLY and CDR2 is FYNNEI. The CDR3 covers 16 residues. The V end lost 6 bases, the J end lost 0 bases, and 15 bases lay between the germline ends. The CDR3 DNA sequence: TGTGCCAGCAGAGCAACAGGGAAAACTAGCAATCAGCCCCAGCATTTT. As protein: CASRATGKTSNQPQHF.